The sequence of this T cell receptor (beta chain) was determined in a study of neoadjuvant nivolumab and ipilimumab in lung cancer. Study-wide results and caveats: TCR richness and clonality were higher in tumors than adjacent uninvolved lung. From pretherapy to surgery, tumor richness and clonality rose with dual therapy.

Germline trimming cut 8 bases from V and 7 bases from J; bases unmatched to any gene: 7. CDR3 length equals 12 residues. The germline gives CDR1 SNHLY, CDR2 FYNNEI. In the case of this clone: Its matching antigen is unknown.

Method: immunoSEQ multiplex PCR; TCRdb's copy keeps in-frame clones and lacks some. Of 39,000 or so clones in the sample, roughly 89% were seen once. Sequences were derived from peripheral blood, sampled before neoadjuvant nivolumab, alone or with ipilimumab. The sequence came from an adult with non-small cell lung cancer. The chain joins TRBV2 to TRBJ2-7; 8 bases align to TRBD1. The CDR3 sequence: CASGTGLGEQYF. The CDR3 DNA sequence: TGTGCCAGCGGGACAGGTCTAGGGGAGCAGTACTTC.